This T cell receptor (beta chain) was captured by sequencing in a study of blood T cell repertoires in COVID-19. Authors' processing steps: Using reference gene primer amplification, nucleated cell counts were estimated. TCRdb keeps only in-frame clones here, not all; method: immunoSEQ multiplex PCR. The V and J calls and clone size were taken over from that table, and D and trimming were inferred from the DNA. Of some 300,000 clones in the sample, about nine tenths were seen once. Clinical histories supplied by participants themselves formed the basis of cohort assignment. Donors of Cohort 3 who recovered were those that had two negative PCRs, clearance, or symptom resolution. The CDR3 has 16 amino acids. V shed 3 bases and J 5 bases; nucleotides not matched to a gene: 11. From germline, CDR1 is SEHNR and CDR2 FQNEAQ (reference sequence).

This chain links TRBV7-9 with TRBJ2-7, with 9 bases fitting TRBD2. The sample comprised PBMCs or T cells enriched from blood (not recorded which). The receptor's source is a woman in her thirties or forties who had recovered from COVID-19. DNA of the CDR3: TGTGCCAGCAGCTTGGTGGACGCGGGAGGGCCCCACGAGCAGTACTTC. It is translated as CASSLVDAGGPHEQYF.